These 21 T cell receptor beta chains share one sample of origin, sequenced in a study of OX40 agonist ivuxolimab in advanced cancers. Sequencing used immunoSEQ multiplex PCR; TCRdb keeps in-frame clones, though not all of them. The repertoire holds tens of thousands of clones, just under 90% seen once, with around 25% in the top ten. The sequences come from CD4+ or CD8+ T cells sorted from blood, collected in a trial of the OX40 agonist ivuxolimab. These receptor sequences come from an adult with an advanced solid tumor such as melanoma, head and neck, liver or kidney cancer.

The chain carries TRBV7-3 and TRBJ1-1, with 8 bases identical to TRBD1. The CDR3 has 15 residues. Trimming cost V 5 bases and J 2 bases; bases outside gene matches: 7. Germline values: CDR1 SGHTA, CDR2 FQGTGA. This CDR3 is CASSLGTGYNTEAFF. The DNA for the CDR3 is TGTGCCAGCAGCCTTGGGACAGGCTACAACACTGAAGCTTTCTTT.

This clone was seen a single time. The J gene is TRBJ2-5, the V gene TRBV7-8, with D possibly TRBD2 on 6 matching bases. This CDR3 spans 13 amino acids. Germline V gene lookup returns CDR1 SGHVS and CDR2 FQNEAQ. V was trimmed by 8 bases and J by 9 bases, leaving 19 bases between them. CDR3 coding DNA: TGTGCCAGCCTTCGAGAGGAGCCGGGAGCCCAGTACTTC. As protein: CASLREEPGAQYF.

The chain carries TRBV7-3 and TRBJ1-5, with D maybe TRBD1 (6 bases). The CDR3 length is 15 residues. The V end lost 5 bases, the J end lost 1 base, and 12 bases lay between the germline ends. Germline V gene lookup returns CDR1 SGHTA and CDR2 FQGTGA. The CDR3 region is CASSQGGRSNQPQHF. DNA of the CDR3: TGTGCCAGCAGCCAAGGGGGTAGGAGCAATCAGCCCCAGCATTTT.

The chain links TRBV27 to TRBJ1-2, with D possibly being TRBD1 (5 bases). This CDR3 has 14 residues. The V gene lost 7 bases and the J gene lost 5 bases, with 17 bases spanning the gap. CDR1 and CDR2 from the germline V gene are MNHEY and SMNVEV (reference sequence). This chain's CDR3 is CASKESSGHYGYTF. CDR3 DNA: TGTGCCAGCAAGGAGTCCTCGGGGCATTATGGCTACACCTTC.

The rearrangement joins TRBV18 to TRBJ2-3, with 7 bases fitting TRBD2. The germline V gene encodes CDR1 KGHSH and CDR2 LQKENI. Germline trimming cut 5 bases from V and 0 bases from J; bases unmatched to any gene: 11. CDR3 length: 17 residues. The CDR3 region is CASSSWTRQSSTDTQYF. CDR3 in DNA: TGTGCCAGCTCATCCTGGACTAGGCAATCTAGCACAGATACGCAGTATTTT. Full variable domain (missing parts from reference TRBV18 and TRBJ2-3): NAGVMQNPRHLVRRRGQEARLRCSPMKGHSHVYWYRQLPEEGLKFMVYLQKENIIDESGMPKERFSAEFPKEGPSILRIQQVVRGDSAAYFCASSSWTRQSSTDTQYFGPGTRLTVL.

This clone was detected once. The rearrangement joins TRBV5-6 to TRBJ1-5; unclear D gene. This CDR3 comprises 17 residues. CDR1 is SGHDT and CDR2 is YYEEEE in the germline V gene. Trimming shortened V by 0 bases and J by 2 bases, and 15 bases separated the two germline ends. CDR3 nucleotides: TGTGCCAGCAGCTTGGGATTTGGGAAGGGTGGCAATCAGCCCCAGCATTTT. Translation: CASSLGFGKGGNQPQHF.

The V and J genes are TRBV15 and TRBJ2-7; 10 nucleotides match TRBD1. Unmatched junction bases numbered 6, after V lost 3 bases and J lost 4 bases. CDR1 is LNHNV, CDR2 YYDKDF, per germline (reference sequence). This CDR3 is built from 15 residues. CDR3 nucleotide sequence: TGTGCCACCAGCAGGACCCGACAGGGGGCTTACGAGCAGTACTTC. Translation gives CATSRTRQGAYEQYF.

The chain combines TRBV6-6 with TRBJ2-7; the D gene is possibly TRBD2 (5 bases). The V gene's germline CDR1 is MNHNY and CDR2 SVGAGI (reference sequence). The V and J ends lost 1 base and 1 base respectively, with 11 bases between them. The CDR3 consists of 15 residues. CDR3 nucleotides: TGTGCCAGCAGTTACTGGACGTCGGGGTCCTACGAGCAGTACTTC. Its protein product is CASSYWTSGSYEQYF.

This clone was seen just once. This chain links TRBV4-1 with TRBJ2-7; 7 nucleotides agree with TRBD1. J lost 2 bases, V lost 1 base, and 5 bases had no gene match. CDR3 size: 15 residues. Germline-derived CDR1 and CDR2 are MGHRA and YSYEKL. The CDR3 sequence is CASSQGRQGPYEQYF. CDR3 nucleotides: TGCGCCAGCAGCCAAGGCAGACAGGGTCCCTACGAGCAGTACTTC.

This chain links TRBV7-6 with TRBJ1-4; D is uncertain. The CDR3 sequence is 13 residues long. Germline CDR1 is SGHVS and CDR2 is FNYEAQ. V dropped 2 bases and J dropped 5 bases, with 6 bases sitting between them. The CDR3 DNA reads TGTGCCAGCAGCTTATACCAAAATGAAAAACTGTTTTTT. Translated, it gives CASSLYQNEKLFF.

The rearrangement uses TRBV7-8 and TRBJ2-4; 8 nucleotides line up with TRBD2. The CDR3 contains 15 residues. V shed 10 bases, J shed 0 bases, and the junction held 8 bases outside the gene matches. The V gene's germline CDR1 is SGHVS and CDR2 FQNEAQ. The CDR3 reads CATSTGGGAKNIQYF. The CDR3 DNA sequence: TGTGCCACCTCGACCGGGGGGGGAGCCAAAAACATTCAGTACTTC.

The chain employs TRBV28 and TRBJ2-2; D possibly corresponds to TRBD2 (6 bases). The germline V gene encodes CDR1 MDHEN and CDR2 SYDVKM. CDR3 length: 15 amino acids. Trimming pared 5 bases from V and 4 bases from J, leaving 14 bases between. The CDR3 DNA reads TGTGCCAGCAGTCCGATTGGGGGAGGCACCGGGGAGCTGTTTTTT. Protein product: CASSPIGGGTGELFF.

The chain joins TRBV10-3 to TRBJ2-7; 8 nucleotides match TRBD1. The V gene's germline CDR1 is ENHRY and CDR2 SYGVKD. The CDR3 has 14 residues. The J segment lost 2 bases and the V segment lost 6 bases, leaving 6 bases of the junction unmatched. CDR3 sequence (DNA): TGTGCCATCAGCTCAGGACAGGGCGCCTACGAGCAGTACTTC. Protein product: CAISSGQGAYEQYF.

This clone was recorded once. The chain links TRBV7-9 to TRBJ2-2; the D is unclear. The CDR3 covers 15 residues. Germline V CDR1 and CDR2: SEHNR, FQNEAQ (reference sequence). The V end was cut by 0 bases, the J end by 1 base, with 6 bases between. CDR3 bases: TGTGCCAGCAGCTTAGCGACCCTGAACACCGGGGAGCTGTTTTTT. Residues: CASSLATLNTGELFF. Variable domain in full (rest from reference TRBV7-9 and TRBJ2-2): DTGVSQNPRHKITKRGQNVTFRCDPISEHNRLYWYRQTLGQGPEFLTYFQNEAQLEKSRLLSDRFSAERPKGSFSTLEIQRTEQGDSAMYLCASSLATLNTGELFFGEGSRLTVL.

The chain links TRBV27 to TRBJ1-2; D gene unclear. Trimming shortened V by 5 bases and J by 8 bases, and 21 bases separated the two germline ends. The germline CDR1 and CDR2 sequences are MNHEY and SMNVEV (reference sequence). The CDR3 spans 15 residues. CDR3 region: CASSPHRTYNEGYTF. As DNA, the CDR3 is TGTGCCAGCAGTCCCCATAGAACCTATAACGAGGGCTACACCTTC.

The CDR3 region is CASRPMAGTGTEAFF. The CDR3 DNA is TGTGCCAGCAGACCTATGGCGGGGACGGGCACTGAAGCTTTCTTT. The chain is built from TRBV6-5 and TRBJ1-1; perhaps TRBD1 as D (5 bases). V was trimmed by 6 bases and J by 4 bases, leaving 18 bases between them. The CDR3 loop spans 15 amino acids. Germline V lookup: CDR1 MNHEY, CDR2 SVGAGI.

V is TRBV21-1 and J is TRBJ1-5. TRBV21-1 has pseudogene status. CDR3 length: 17 amino acids. DNA for the CDR3: TGTGCCAGCAGCAAAGTACGTTGGGGTCGAAACAATCAGCCCCAGCATTTT. It translates to CASSKVRWGRNNQPQHF.

The CDR3 sequence is CASSQHLNTEAFF. The CDR3 bases are TGCGCCAGCAGCCAACACCTGAACACTGAAGCTTTCTTT. The rearrangement uses TRBV4-3 and TRBJ1-1; D not certain. V dropped 2 bases and J dropped 0 bases, with 4 bases sitting between them. The CDR3 covers 13 residues. Per germline, CDR1 LGHNA and CDR2 YSLEER.

CDR3 in DNA: TGTGCCAGCAGCCCGGCGGGACAACTCATCTATGGCTACACCTTC. The encoded protein is CASSPAGQLIYGYTF. V usage is TRBV5-4 and J usage is TRBJ1-2, with D possibly TRBD1 on 6 matching bases. The CDR3 consists of 15 residues. The V gene lost 4 bases and the J gene lost 4 bases, with 17 bases spanning the gap. Per the germline V gene, CDR1 is SGHNT and CDR2 is YYREEE (reference sequence).

The V call is TRBV7-9, the J call TRBJ1-5; tentative D call: TRBD1 (6 bases). Germline-derived CDR1 and CDR2 are SEHNR and FQNEAQ (reference sequence). This CDR3 region has 18 residues. V lost 1 base to trimming and J lost 0 bases, with 16 bases between them. The CDR3 region is CASSLGIGGPHSNQPQHF. The CDR3 DNA is TGTGCCAGCAGCTTAGGAATCGGGGGGCCCCATAGCAATCAGCCCCAGCATTTT.

The V and J genes are TRBV10-3 and TRBJ1-1, with 10 bases lining up with TRBD1. CDR1 is ENHRY, CDR2 SYGVKD, per germline. With 3 bases clipped from V and 4 bases from J, the junction kept 11 bases outside the gene matches. The CDR3 spans 17 residues. The CDR3 loop reads CAISDRDRGRGGTEAFF. The CDR3 coding sequence is TGTGCCATCAGTGACCGAGACAGGGGGCGCGGCGGCACTGAAGCTTTCTTT.